Listed below are T cell receptor beta chains from one sample, sequenced in a study of blood T cell repertoires in COVID-19. Libraries were prepared by immunoSEQ multiplex PCR; TCRdb keeps only in-frame clonotypes and omits some of them. The sample gives some 110,000 clones, 81% of which show up once; about 40% is in the top ten. The material sequenced was peripheral blood. These receptors all stem from an elderly man with acute or convalescent COVID-19. Both conserved end residues are part of each CDR3. The D gene is left open where the match is weak. For some rows the clone size is stated as once, few or many, or as a class when expanded; others skip it.

j_call d_call v_call clone_size cdr3_aa cdr3_nt
TRBJ2-1 - TRBV28 once CASSPPSSYNEQFF TGTGCCAGCAGTCCTCCTAGCTCCTACAATGAGCAGTTCTTC
TRBJ1-2 TRBD1 TRBV6-5 - CASRATGTDYGYTF TGTGCCAGCAGAGCGACTGGGACAGACTATGGCTACACCTTC
TRBJ1-5 - TRBV9 - CASSRDTYQPQHF TGTGCCAGCAGCCGGGACACCTATCAGCCCCAGCATTTT
TRBJ2-2 - TRBV7-3 - CASSPLESGELFF TGTGCCAGCAGCCCCCTAGAATCCGGGGAGCTGTTTTTT
TRBJ1-2 TRBD1 TRBV5-1 - CASSLDRANYGYTF TGCGCCAGCAGTTTGGACAGGGCTAACTATGGCTACACCTTC
TRBJ1-3 - TRBV5-1 - CASSPSGNSGNTIYF TGCGCCAGCAGCCCATCAGGGAACTCTGGAAACACCATATATTTT
TRBJ1-1 - TRBV3-1/TRBV3-2 - CASNSLTNTEAFF TGTGCCAGCAACAGCCTAACGAACACTGAAGCTTTCTTT
TRBJ2-1 TRBD1 TRBV14 - CASSQSRRHGTGENEQFF TGTGCCAGCAGCCAAAGTCGGCGACACGGGACAGGGGAAAATGAGCAGTTCTTC
TRBJ1-1 TRBD1 TRBV7-7 - CASSLDRGTEAFF TGTGCTAGCAGCTTAGACAGGGGTACTGAAGCTTTCTTT
TRBJ1-3 TRBD1 TRBV5-5 - CASSLGQGASSSGNTIYF TGTGCCAGCAGCCTGGGACAGGGGGCCTCGAGCTCTGGAAACACCATATATTTT
TRBJ1-5 - TRBV5-1 - CASSPGTSNQPQHF TGCGCCAGCAGCCCCGGGACAAGCAATCAGCCCCAGCATTTT
TRBJ2-4 TRBD1 TRBV5-1 - CASSLMAGTGNIQYF TGCGCCAGCAGCTTGATGGCAGGGACAGGGAACATTCAGTACTTC
TRBJ1-1 TRBD1 TRBV18 - CASSPGQGVTEAFF TGTGCCAGCTCACCGGGACAGGGGGTCACTGAAGCTTTCTTT
TRBJ1-5 TRBD1 TRBV19 - CASSVGTGRSHQPQHF TGTGCCAGTAGTGTCGGGACAGGAAGAAGCCATCAGCCCCAGCATTTT
TRBJ1-5 TRBD1 TRBV6-6 - CASFKTGNSNQPQHF TGTGCCAGCTTCAAGACAGGGAATAGCAATCAGCCCCAGCATTTT
TRBJ1-2 TRBD1 TRBV20-1 - CSAGDRGAFTF TGCAGTGCCGGGGACAGGGGAGCGTTCACCTTC